Presented here are 14 T cell receptor beta chains from one specimen sequenced in a study of shared clonotypes between healthy human individuals. The repertoire was sequenced with immunoSEQ multiplex PCR; TCRdb's copy has only in-frame clones and lacks some. Among around 1 million clones listed, 76% were seen once. The sequenced sample consisted of memory CD4+ T cells sorted from blood. The subset was: CD45RA-negative fraction. The source of these receptors is a man aged 18 to 35 in good health.

CDR3 in amino acids: CASSVPTASGRETQYF. CDR3 bases: TGTGCCAGCAGCGTACCCACGGCTAGCGGGAGGGAGACCCAGTACTTC. The V call is TRBV9, the J call TRBJ2-5, with 11 bases that match TRBD2. Looked up from germline, CDR1 is SGDLS and CDR2 is YYNGEE. This CDR3 has 16 amino acids. V dropped 1 base and J dropped 5; count of bases not matched to a gene: 7.

The CDR3 region has the DNA TGTGCCTGGAGTGTTCGTAGGGGGAGGGCTGGCCTCGACATTCAGTACTTC. Residues: CAWSVRRGRAGLDIQYF. V gene TRBV30 combines with J gene TRBJ2-4; possible D gene TRBD2, 7 bases. Trimming pared 0 bases from V and 8 bases from J, leaving 23 bases between. The CDR3 is made up of 17 amino acids. Germline CDR1 and CDR2: GTSNPN and SVGIG (reference sequence).

This rearrangement joins TRBV28 to TRBJ2-7; D unresolved. Germline V gene sequence: CDR1 MDHEN, CDR2 SYDVKM. This CDR3 comprises 13 residues. V was shortened by 1 base and J by 4 bases, with 8 bases between the two germline ends. The CDR3 protein is CASSLSDMYEQYF. DNA of the CDR3: TGTGCCAGCAGTTTATCCGACATGTACGAGCAGTACTTC.

The chain recombines TRBV5-8 with TRBJ1-1; D unresolved. CDR3 length equals 14 residues. The germline gives CDR1 SGHTS, CDR2 YDEGEE. The V end lost 4 bases, the J end lost 0 bases, and 10 bases lay between the germline ends. The CDR3 DNA reads as TGTGCCAGCAGCCCGGCCCGCCTGAACACTGAAGCTTTCTTT. Translating gives CASSPARLNTEAFF.

This sequence joins TRBV5-5 and TRBJ1-5; D perhaps matches TRBD1 (6 bases). CDR1 and CDR2 from the germline V gene are SGHKS and YYEKEE (reference sequence). Trimming stripped 3 bases from V and 0 bases from J, with 13 bases between. CDR3 length: 16 residues. CDR3 loop: CASSSGVYGSNQPQHF. DNA for the CDR3: TGTGCCAGCAGCTCAGGGGTCTACGGTAGCAATCAGCCCCAGCATTTT.

As to this clone: A much larger clone differs by one base, so this may be a read error. Different DNA sequences within this sample yield the same CDR3. The gene calls are TRBV6-1 and TRBJ2-7, with no clear D. Germline values: CDR1 MNHNS, CDR2 SASEGT. The CDR3 is 11 amino acids. The V gene lost 1 base and the J gene lost 4 bases, with 2 bases spanning the gap. CDR3: CASSEGYEQYF. DNA of the CDR3: TGTGCCAGCAGTGAAGGATACGAGCAGTACTTC.

This clone was picked up one time. The CDR3 here is CSAGFMNTEAFF. The CDR3 bases are TGCAGCGCCGGCTTCATGAACACTGAAGCTTTCTTT. The chain combines TRBV29-1 with TRBJ1-1; D is uncertain. Trimming stripped 7 bases from V and 0 bases from J, with 9 bases between. Germline V gene data show CDR1 as SQVTM and CDR2 as ANQGSEA. The CDR3 has 12 amino acids.

The J gene is TRBJ2-2, the V gene TRBV5-1; D unclear. Germline V CDR1 and CDR2: SGHRS, YFSETQ. The V end was cut by 3 bases, the J end by 1 base, with 7 bases between. CDR3 size: 14 residues. The CDR3 loop is CASSSPLNTGELFF. The CDR3 DNA reads TGCGCCAGCAGCTCCCCACTGAACACCGGGGAGCTGTTTTTT.

The CDR3 region has the DNA TGTGCCAGCAGTTTAATTCAGGATGGTTCACCCCTCCACTTT. Translating it yields CASSLIQDGSPLHF. The chain employs TRBV28 and TRBJ1-6; D uncertain. The V gene's germline CDR1 is MDHEN and CDR2 SYDVKM. With 2 bases removed from V and 9 bases from J, the gap between germline ends came to 11 bases. This CDR3 is built from 14 residues.

The chain combines TRBV7-2 with TRBJ1-3; TRBD1 might be the D (6 bases). Germline V gene data show CDR1 as SGHTA and CDR2 as FQGNSA. V was cut by 3 bases and J by 2 bases, with 14 bases left in between. The CDR3 is 16 residues long. CDR3 residues: CASSLDSLLPGNTIYF. In DNA form, the CDR3 reads TGTGCCAGCAGCTTGGACAGCCTCCTCCCTGGAAACACCATATATTTT.

CDR3 loop: CASGVNLAKNIQYF. The CDR3 nucleotides read TGTGCCAGCGGTGTCAATCTAGCCAAAAACATTCAGTACTTC. The V gene is TRBV6-5, the J gene TRBJ2-4, with D unresolved. Germline V CDR1 and CDR2: MNHEY, SVGAGI. The V gene lost 8 bases and the J gene lost 0 bases, with 11 bases spanning the gap. The CDR3 runs to 14 residues.

The chain recombines TRBV10-3 with TRBJ2-1, with TRBD1 matching over 9 bases. Germline V gene sequence: CDR1 ENHRY, CDR2 SYGVKD. Trimming removed 4 bases from V and 5 bases from J; junction bases left unmatched: 6. The CDR3 has 15 residues. The CDR3 protein is CAISALRTGDNEQFF. CDR3 nucleotide sequence: TGTGCCATCAGTGCTCTCCGGACAGGGGACAATGAGCAGTTCTTC.

This clone has a handful of counts. The chain recombines TRBV2 with TRBJ1-4; D perhaps matches TRBD1 (5 bases). The germline V gene has CDR1 SNHLY and CDR2 FYNNEI. This CDR3 region has 15 residues. V was trimmed by 2 bases and J by 8 bases, leaving 15 bases between them. Here the CDR3 DNA reads TGTGCCAGCAGTGAACCCCCCACAGGTCTGGAAAAACTGTTTTTT. It is translated as CASSEPPTGLEKLFF.

This chain uses TRBV5-4 with TRBJ1-1; D might be TRBD1 (5 bases). The CDR3 contains 14 residues. V lost 4 bases to trimming and J lost 1 base, with 11 bases between them. Germline V gene sequence: CDR1 SGHNT, CDR2 YYREEE (reference sequence). CDR3 sequence (DNA): TGTGCCAGCAGCCCGGGGGGAGGGAACACTGAAGCTTTCTTT. It is translated as CASSPGGGNTEAFF.